This entry features one T cell receptor (beta chain) sequence. The sample belongs to a study of blood T cell repertoires in COVID-19. Across the study: Donors in the United States, Italy and Spain gave samples during acute or convalescent COVID-19.

Original methodology: How many nucleated cells were present was estimated from reference gene primer amplification. Some clones are missing from TCRdb's copy, which holds only in-frame ones; the method was immunoSEQ multiplex PCR. V and J calls and clone size are those listed in that table; D and trimming were worked out from the DNA. The profile shows about 85,000 clones, about 86% of them singletons. Germline CDR1 is DFQATT and CDR2 is SNEGSKA (reference sequence). With 5 bases removed from V and 2 bases from J, the gap between germline ends came to 5 bases. The CDR3 consists of 11 residues. This TCR derives from a man between 60 and 75 years old with acute or convalescent COVID-19. The sample consisted of peripheral blood. The chain carries TRBV20-1 and TRBJ2-3; D gene uncertain. CDR3 protein: CSAQYTDTQYF. DNA of the CDR3: TGCAGTGCTCAGTACACAGATACGCAGTATTTT.